A single sample is the source of the 17 T cell receptor beta chains below, sequenced in a study of vaccination effects on CD4 cells after COVID-19. What these receptors recognize is not known. Researchers isolated CD4+ T cells once 9 to 11 days of culture had elapsed. Sequencing used immunoSEQ multiplex PCR; TCRdb keeps in-frame clones, though not all of them. Of tens of thousands of clones in the sample, around 79% were seen once. Sequencing used CD4+ T cells from PBMCs cultured without peptide, obtained before COVID-19 vaccination. These receptors all come from a human donor who received a COVID-19 vaccine.

This rearrangement joins TRBV6-5 to TRBJ2-5, with 7 bases lining up with TRBD1. The CDR3 extends over 13 amino acids. With 7 bases clipped from V and 6 bases from J, the junction kept 8 bases outside the gene matches. The germline V gene encodes CDR1 MNHEY and CDR2 SVGAGI. CDR3: CASNRGGVQTQYF. CDR3 DNA sequence: TGTGCCAGCAATCGAGGGGGCGTGCAGACCCAGTACTTC.

The chain uses TRBV3-1 (or the pseudogene TRBV3-2) and TRBJ1-4, with 7 bases lining up with TRBD1. Germline trimming cut 6 bases from V and 4 bases from J; bases unmatched to any gene: 8. CDR3 length: 15 residues. Per the germline V gene, CDR1 is LGHDT and CDR2 is YNNKEL (reference sequence). The CDR3 DNA reads as TGTGCCAGCAGTGTTCGACAGGGACTTAATGAAAAACTGTTTTTT. Protein product: CASSVRQGLNEKLFF.

The genes are TRBV11-2 and TRBJ1-1; TRBD1 might be the D (5 bases). Germline V CDR1 and CDR2: SGHAT, FQNNGV. Trimming removed 3 bases at V and 8 bases at J, with 16 bases between. This CDR3 has 14 amino acids. The CDR3 is CASSFVSGPLEAFF. In DNA form, the CDR3 reads TGTGCCAGCAGCTTCGTTTCGGGACCCCTCGAAGCTTTCTTT.

In its sample, this clone was seen once. V gene TRBV4-1 combines with J gene TRBJ1-4; tentatively, D is TRBD1 (5 bases). CDR1 is MGHRA and CDR2 is YSYEKL in the germline V gene. The length of the CDR3 is 15 residues. The V gene lost 2 bases and the J gene lost 3 bases, with 10 bases spanning the gap. CDR3 DNA: TGCGCCAGCAGCCAATGGGGGGTGGCTAATGAAAAACTGTTTTTT. Translated: CASSQWGVANEKLFF.

The chain has TRBV4-1 and TRBJ2-5; 10 bases map to TRBD2. The CDR3 spans 16 residues. Per the germline V gene, CDR1 is MGHRA and CDR2 is YSYEKL. The ends lost 0 bases at V and 7 bases at J; junction bases unmatched: 8. CDR3 nucleotide sequence: TGCGCCAGCAGCCAAGATCGGCTAGCGGGGGCCGGGACCCAGTACTTC. Protein: CASSQDRLAGAGTQYF.

This sequence joins TRBV2 and TRBJ2-1; D gene ambiguous. CDR3 length: 16 residues. In germline, CDR1 is SNHLY, CDR2 FYNNEI. V lost 0 bases and J lost 4, with 13 bases in between. The CDR3 sequence: CASSEAGLGSYNEQFF. Here the CDR3 DNA reads TGTGCCAGCAGTGAAGCAGGGCTAGGGTCATACAATGAGCAGTTCTTC.

This sequence joins TRBV7-9 and TRBJ1-1; D ambiguous. Trimming stripped 11 bases from V and 0 bases from J, with 19 bases between. Germline V gene sequence: CDR1 SEHNR, CDR2 FQNEAQ (reference sequence). CDR3 length: 15 amino acids. CDR3: CAFTVYQRLNTEAFF. As DNA, the CDR3 is TGTGCCTTCACGGTTTATCAGAGGCTGAACACTGAAGCTTTCTTT.

The CDR3 sequence is CASLKSLETDTQYF. In DNA form, the CDR3 reads TGTGCCAGCCTAAAATCTCTAGAGACAGATACGCAGTATTTT. The chain employs TRBV2 and TRBJ2-3; no reliable D call. This CDR3 comprises 14 residues. The germline CDR1 and CDR2 sequences are SNHLY and FYNNEI. V was shortened by 8 bases and J by 3 bases, with 15 bases between the two germline ends.

This chain links TRBV27 with TRBJ1-3; D remains ambiguous. V gave up 0 bases and J gave up 7 bases, with 13 bases separating them. The CDR3 contains 15 residues. Per germline, CDR1 MNHEY and CDR2 SMNVEV (reference sequence). CDR3 amino acids: CASSLSRKAGNTIYF. For the CDR3, the DNA is TGTGCCAGCAGTTTATCCCGTAAGGCGGGGAACACCATATATTTT.

This clone has only a few counts. The chain couples TRBV3-1 (or the pseudogene TRBV3-2) to TRBJ1-2; 10 nucleotides align to TRBD1. The trim removed 1 base at V and 4 bases at J, leaving 0 bases unmatched. From germline, CDR1 is LGHDT and CDR2 YNNKEL (reference sequence). This CDR3 has 14 residues. The CDR3 protein is CASSQGQGAYGYTF. The CDR3 DNA follows: TGTGCCAGCAGCCAAGGACAGGGGGCCTATGGCTACACCTTC.

The CDR3 DNA reads as TGTGCCAGTCTCGACAGGGCTGGGGCCAACGTCCTGACTTTC. Translating gives CASLDRAGANVLTF. The J gene is TRBJ2-6, the V gene TRBV19; 7 bases line up with TRBD1. The ends lost 8 bases at V and 2 bases at J; junction bases unmatched: 3. The CDR3 is 14 residues long. CDR1 is LNHDA, CDR2 SQIVND, per germline (reference sequence).

This chain connects TRBV30 to TRBJ2-2, with TRBD1 matching 10 bases. In germline, CDR1 is GTSNPN, CDR2 SVGIG (reference sequence). V lost 8 bases, J lost 6 bases, and 0 bases stayed unmatched. The CDR3 has 11 amino acids. The CDR3 coding sequence is TGTGCCGGGACAGGGGCCGGGGAGCTGTTTTTT. This gives the protein CAGTGAGELFF.

V usage is TRBV4-3 and J usage is TRBJ2-3, with unresolved D. Trimming left V 1 base short and J 6 bases short, with 20 bases between. CDR1 is LGHNA and CDR2 is YSLEER in the germline V gene. This CDR3 is 17 amino acids long. The chain's CDR3 is CASSQVTATVPPDTQYF. CDR3 coding DNA: TGCGCCAGCAGCCAAGTTACGGCGACGGTCCCCCCGGATACGCAGTATTTT.

The chain uses TRBV7-9 and TRBJ2-6, with D tentatively TRBD2 (6 bases). The CDR3 has 17 amino acids. Germline V gene sequence: CDR1 SEHNR, CDR2 FQNEAQ (reference sequence). Trimming cost V 2 bases and J 2 bases, with 13 bases left between them. CDR3 sequence reads: CASSLKKEGPGANVLTF. Written as DNA, the CDR3 is TGTGCCAGCAGCTTAAAAAAGGAGGGCCCTGGGGCCAACGTCCTGACTTTC.

A few counts support this clone. The rearrangement uses TRBV6-5 and TRBJ2-7; D unresolved. Germline CDR1 and CDR2: MNHEY and SVGAGI. The CDR3 has 14 amino acids. Trimming cost V 8 bases and J 4 bases, with 18 bases left between them. CDR3 in amino acids: CASVEVSSLYEQYF. The CDR3 DNA is TGTGCCAGCGTCGAGGTGTCTTCCCTTTACGAGCAGTACTTC.

For this clone: The same CDR3 can be traced to other DNA sequences in this sample. The chain carries TRBV5-4 and TRBJ1-2; a weak D match, TRBD1 (5 bases). V lost 0 bases to trimming and J lost 4 bases, with 7 bases between them. CDR1 is SGHNT, CDR2 YYREEE, per germline (reference sequence). The length of the CDR3 is 13 residues. The CDR3 sequence: CASSLEGPYGYTF. The CDR3 bases are TGTGCCAGCAGCTTGGAGGGGCCCTATGGCTACACCTTC.

This clone occurred a few times. The chain uses TRBV28 and TRBJ1-1; D gene ambiguous. The germline V gene encodes CDR1 MDHEN and CDR2 SYDVKM. CDR3 length: 14 residues. Trimming left V 2 bases short and J 1 base short, with 8 bases between. Here the CDR3 DNA reads TGTGCCAGCAGTTTACAGGCAGGGAACACTGAAGCTTTCTTT. Protein sequence: CASSLQAGNTEAFF. Full variable domain (rest looked up from reference TRBV28 and TRBJ1-1): DVKVTQSSRYLVKRTGEKVFLECVQDMDHENMFWYRQDPGLGLRLIYFSYDVKMKEKGDIPEGYSVSREKKERFSLILESASTNQTSMYLCASSLQAGNTEAFFGQGTRLTVV.